The rows below give T cell receptor beta chains drawn from one sample of a study of shared clonotypes between healthy human individuals. Libraries were prepared by immunoSEQ multiplex PCR; TCRdb keeps only in-frame clonotypes and omits some of them. This sample has hundreds of thousands of clones, with roughly 94% found just once. Material for sequencing was naive CD8+ T cells sorted from blood. The receptors come from a man between 25 and 39 years old in good health. The CDR3 runs from the conserved cysteine through the conserved F or W. The D gene is left open where the match is weak. Some rows have no size entry. The others give once, few or many, or a class for an expanded clone.

clone size | J gene | D gene | V gene | CDR3 DNA | CDR3 protein
few | TRBJ2-3 | . | TRBV6-6 | TGTGCCAGCAGTTACCAGGGCACAGATACGCAGTATTTT | CASSYQGTDTQYF
. | TRBJ2-1 | . | TRBV5-1 | TGCGCCAGCAGCTTGTTTGTAGCCTCCTACAATGAGCAGTTCTTC | CASSLFVASYNEQFF
. | TRBJ1-1 | . | TRBV11-2 | TGTGCCAGCAGTAGGCTTTCCGGGGGTGAAGCTTTCTTT | CASSRLSGGEAFF
. | TRBJ1-1 | TRBD1 | TRBV7-3 | TGTGCCAGCAGCGAATACGCCGGGACAGCTAACACTGAAGCTTTCTTT | CASSEYAGTANTEAFF
. | TRBJ1-2 | . | TRBV28 | TGTGCCAGCAGACTAGCGGGTAGTAACTATGGCTACACCTTC | CASRLAGSNYGYTF
. | TRBJ2-6 | . | TRBV9 | TGTGCCAGCAGCCCGAGGGGAGGTTCTGGGGCCAACGTCCTGACTTTC | CASSPRGGSGANVLTF
. | TRBJ1-5 | . | TRBV7-2 | TGTGCCAGCAGCCCCTGGCAGAGCAATCAGCCCCAGCATTTT | CASSPWQSNQPQHF
. | TRBJ2-7 | . | TRBV29-1 | TGCAGCGTTTCGGGGAACTCCTACGAGCAGTACTTC | CSVSGNSYEQYF
once | TRBJ1-4 | . | TRBV27 | TGTGCCAGCAGCAGATATCCGGGAACTAATGAAAAACTGTTTTTT | CASSRYPGTNEKLFF
. | TRBJ2-1 | . | TRBV28 | TGTGCCAGCAGTTTCCCCGTGGCGCTAGGCAATGAGCAGTTCTTC | CASSFPVALGNEQFF
. | TRBJ2-1 | . | TRBV6-5 | TGTGCCAGCAGTTACTCGAGATGGAATGAGCAGTTCTTC | CASSYSRWNEQFF
. | TRBJ2-7 | . | TRBV23-1 | TGCGCCACCGAATTCTCATTGGGCGAGCAGTACTTC | CATEFSLGEQYF
. | TRBJ2-3 | TRBD2 | TRBV19 | TGTGCCAGTAGTATAGATCGGCTAGCGGAGACAGATACGCAGTATTTT | CASSIDRLAETDTQYF
. | TRBJ2-7 | . | TRBV6-6 | TGTGCCAGCAGTTACCTTAAGAGGGGCGAGCAGTACTTC | CASSYLKRGEQYF
. | TRBJ1-5 | . | TRBV27 | TGTGCCAGCAGTCCCCTTGGGGGGAATAGCAATCAGCCCCAGCATTTT | CASSPLGGNSNQPQHF
. | TRBJ2-3 | TRBD1 | TRBV29-1 | TGCAGCGTTGAAACGGGTTTGGACAGGGGGCTTACAGATACGCAGTATTTT | CSVETGLDRGLTDTQYF